This TCR beta chain was captured in a study of regulatory T cells in long-lasting Graves disease (dated by TCRdb to about 2021). In the study overall: To count as having persistent Graves' disease, a patient had to have received antithyroid drug treatment for over 5 years with TSH receptor autoantibodies remaining persistently positive. Patients with persistent Graves' disease were compared with patients with newly diagnosed Graves' disease using TCR sequencing and RNA sequencing of peripheral blood. The study took place in China and was registered as a clinical trial. TCR sequencing covered approximately 13 persistent and about 20 newly diagnosed Graves' disease patients, around 33 samples in total. In the clinical cohort, patients with persistent Graves' disease had used antithyroid drugs for an average of roughly 10 years. Overall study results and their limits: A larger number of public clonotypes was shared among persistent patients (around 2,500) than among newly diagnosed patients (around 870). Persistent Graves' disease patients showed lower TCR Shannon entropy and fewer highly expanded clones than newly diagnosed patients, suggesting clonal expansion. Sequencing and analysis were limited to the TCR beta chain. The authors noted that the small sample size was a limitation that may lower accuracy. Because the primary lesion, thyroid tissue, could not be accessed, the study looked at peripheral blood alone. Persistent disease showed preferential use of TRBV28, TRBJ1-2 and TRBJ2-5, whereas newly diagnosed disease favored TRBV20-1 and TRBJ2-1.

The library was made by multiplex PCR. TCRdb shows the sequencer as Illumina HiSeq 4000. To build TCR beta libraries, CDR3 regions were amplified by Arm-PCR using iRepertoire HTBI primers. Before sequencing, the PCR products underwent gel purification. In the original analysis: Gene usage analysis of CDR3 amino acid clonotypes used the 62 TRBV and about 15 TRBJ segments found across samples. COPE and FqMerger were used to merge the filtered high-quality paired reads into contigs. Contigs were aligned with BLAST to IMGT TRBV, TRBD and TRBJ reference genes, and CDR3 was defined per IMGT. Any clonotype with a frequency above 0.1% was classified as a highly expanded clone. Shannon entropy served as the measure of repertoire diversity, while the Gini coefficient captured V-J evenness. Clonotypes shared by more than one individual were considered public. The public reads were reanalyzed by TCRdb: fastp trimming at Q25, MiXCR alignment, in-frame beta chains only. CDR3 protein sequences are deduplicated, and each keeps its most common genes and DNA. V and J calls and clone size were set by TCRdb, not the authors. The sample includes roughly 400,000 distinct CDR3 sequences, with less than 25% observed a single time. Clones ranked in the top ten supply 20% of the sample.

This clonotype was observed a handful of times. What antigen it recognizes has not been identified. Base qualities are missing; no much larger clone stands one base away. Read against the paper, the sample's time point label means: persistent/refractory GD, antithyroid drugs over 5 years with positive TRAb. For both TCR sequencing and RNA sequencing, RNA was extracted from PBMCs using TRIzol. The diagnosis of Graves' disease followed American Thyroid Association guidelines. The patients came from an endocrinology department in Xi'an, China. From each patient, approximately 9 milliliters of peripheral blood was collected into an EDTA anticoagulant tube. Ficoll Paque Plus density gradient separation was used to isolate PBMCs, and no further T cell sorting was done. RNA quality was checked with an Agilent 2100 Bioanalyzer and agarose gel, and concentration with a NanoDrop 2000. In the germline V gene, CDR1 corresponds to MNHNS and CDR2 to SASEGT. Trimming takes 0 bases off V and 3 bases off J; junction bases not matched to a gene: 2. The CDR3 spans 15 residues, from the cysteine through the phenylalanine. CDR3 DNA is the only sequence kept; it has 45 bases, read in frame from the first base.

This TCR was sampled from a female donor with Graves disease. The sample was peripheral blood mononuclear cells (PBMCs), taken when the disease was refractory, from a patient treated with antithyroid drugs. The rearranged segments are TRBV6-1 and TRBJ1-3; 7 bases in the middle match TRBD1. The bases are TGTGCCAGCAGTGAAGCAGGGGGCCGTGGAAACACCATATATTTT. The resulting protein is CASSEAGGRGNTIYF.